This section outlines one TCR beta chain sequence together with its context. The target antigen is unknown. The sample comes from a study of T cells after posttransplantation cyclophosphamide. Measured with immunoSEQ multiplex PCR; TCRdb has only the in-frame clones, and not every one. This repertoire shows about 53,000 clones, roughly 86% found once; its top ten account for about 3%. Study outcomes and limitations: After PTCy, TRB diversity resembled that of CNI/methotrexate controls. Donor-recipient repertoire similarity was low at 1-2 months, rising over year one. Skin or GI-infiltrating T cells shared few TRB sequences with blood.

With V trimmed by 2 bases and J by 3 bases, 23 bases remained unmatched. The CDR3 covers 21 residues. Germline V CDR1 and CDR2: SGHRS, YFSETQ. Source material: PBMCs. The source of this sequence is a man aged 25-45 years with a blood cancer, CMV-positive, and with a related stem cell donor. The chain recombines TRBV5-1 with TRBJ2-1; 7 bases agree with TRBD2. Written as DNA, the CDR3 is TGCGCCAGCAGCTTCCCTCTGGTGGCCAAAAGCGGGACCAGAGGCTACAATGAGCAGTTCTTC. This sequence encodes CASSFPLVAKSGTRGYNEQFF. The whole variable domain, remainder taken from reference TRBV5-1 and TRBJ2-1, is KAGVTQTPRYLIKTRGQQVTLSCSPISGHRSVSWYQQTPGQGLQFLFEYFSETQRNKGNFPGRFSGRQFSNSRSEMNVSTLELGDSALYLCASSFPLVAKSGTRGYNEQFFGPGTRLTVL.